This TCR beta chain was identified in a study of blood T cell repertoires in COVID-19. The protocol was immunoSEQ multiplex PCR, while the TCRdb copy is restricted to in-frame clones and leaves out a portion. The data show 200,000 to 300,000 clones, with 70% to 90% seen just once and 2.5% to 3.5% held by the top ten. Per germline, CDR1 SNHLY and CDR2 FYNNEI. The germline V and J ends were trimmed by 9 bases and 4 bases, with 8 bases remaining between them. The CDR3 length is 11 residues. This receptor was taken from a middle-aged woman with acute COVID-19. The rearrangement joins TRBV2 to TRBJ2-3; D uncertain. Sequencing was performed on PBMCs or T cells enriched from blood (not recorded which). The chain's CDR3 is CASWSPDTQYF. CDR3 nucleotides: TGTGCCAGTTGGAGTCCAGATACGCAGTATTTT.